One sample yielded the 15 T cell receptor beta chains listed below, sequenced in a study of long-term antiretroviral therapy in people with HIV. The assay used was immunoSEQ (version v3.0), run at survey level. Sequencing used immunoSEQ multiplex PCR; TCRdb keeps in-frame clones, though not all of them. The sample lists some 31,000 clones, 65% to 85% occurring once. The sample was unsorted PBMCs, taken 3.1 years after starting antiretroviral therapy. The receptors here all came from a woman in her forties or fifties with HIV.

The rearrangement joins TRBV2 to TRBJ2-7; maybe TRBD2 (5 bases). V lost 3 bases to trimming and J lost 1 base, with 7 bases between them. Germline V CDR1 and CDR2: SNHLY, FYNNEI. The CDR3 has 13 amino acids. CDR3 nucleotides: TGTGCCAGCAGTGAGGGAGCTTCCTACGAGCAGTACTTC. This codes for CASSEGASYEQYF.

V gene TRBV14 combines with J gene TRBJ1-3; D gene unclear. The V end was cut by 2 bases, the J end by 4 bases, with 12 bases between. Germline CDR1 SGHDN, CDR2 FVKESK. CDR3 length: 15 residues. The CDR3 protein is CASSQLTTPGNTIYF. The CDR3 nucleotides read TGTGCCAGCAGCCAACTAACTACTCCCGGAAACACCATATATTTT.

This clone was picked up one time. The chain employs TRBV7-3 and TRBJ1-5; D call uncertain. Trimming cost V 2 bases and J 4 bases, with 6 bases left between them. This CDR3 comprises 13 residues. Germline V gene lookup returns CDR1 SGHTA and CDR2 FQGTGA. CDR3 nucleotide sequence: TGTGCCAGCAGCTTAGGGCAGAATCAGCCCCAGCATTTT. Residues: CASSLGQNQPQHF.

The chain uses TRBV30 and TRBJ1-1, with 7 bases that match TRBD1. The CDR3 consists of 13 residues. The V gene's germline CDR1 is GTSNPN and CDR2 SVGIG (reference sequence). V shed 0 bases, J shed 6 bases, and the junction held 4 bases outside the gene matches. The CDR3 is CAWSVLGGSEAFF. CDR3 in DNA: TGTGCCTGGAGTGTCTTAGGGGGCTCTGAAGCTTTCTTT.

This clone appeared once. The chain uses TRBV30 and TRBJ1-4; D is undetermined. Per the germline V gene, CDR1 is GTSNPN and CDR2 is SVGIG (reference sequence). Trimming removed 0 bases at V and 2 bases at J, with 16 bases between. The CDR3 consists of 17 residues. As DNA, the CDR3 is TGTGCCTGGAGTGTATTCCCTCCGTGGATCACTAATGAAAAACTGTTTTTT. Its translation is CAWSVFPPWITNEKLFF.

This chain joins TRBV30 and TRBJ1-3; D unresolved. The V end was cut by 2 bases, the J end by 0 bases, with 11 bases between. Per germline, CDR1 GTSNPN and CDR2 SVGIG (reference sequence). This CDR3 is 15 amino acids long. The DNA of the CDR3 is TGTGCCTGGAGTACCCACCTAGGCTCTGGAAACACCATATATTTT. Amino acid sequence: CAWSTHLGSGNTIYF.

The chain couples TRBV5-1 to TRBJ1-1, with a tentative D call TRBD1 (5 bases). Germline V lookup: CDR1 SGHRS, CDR2 YFSETQ. The CDR3 spans 17 residues. V shed 3 bases and J shed 1 base, with 19 bases lying between them. The CDR3 DNA sequence: TGCGCCAGCAGCTCGGCCGCGGGGCTGCAAAAGAACACTGAAGCTTTCTTT. Translating gives CASSSAAGLQKNTEAFF.

The CDR3 loop is CASSLGVTDTQYF. The CDR3 DNA follows: TGTGCCAGCAGCTTAGGGGTTACAGATACGCAGTATTTT. This chain links TRBV7-6 with TRBJ2-3, with D unresolved. This CDR3 spans 13 amino acids. Germline V lookup: CDR1 SGHVS, CDR2 FNYEAQ. The V gene lost 1 base and the J gene lost 3 bases, with 5 bases spanning the gap.

CDR3 bases: TGTGCCAGTAGTATAAATAGCGGGGTCCAAGAGACCCAGTACTTC. Encoded protein: CASSINSGVQETQYF. This chain links TRBV19 with TRBJ2-5, with 8 bases matching TRBD2. CDR1 LNHDA and CDR2 SQIVND come from the germline V gene (reference sequence). J gave up 1 base and V 2 bases, and 3 bases lay outside the gene matches. The CDR3 length is 15 residues.

This clone came up once. This chain uses TRBV7-3 with TRBJ1-1; maybe TRBD1 (5 bases). The ends were cut back, 5 bases at V and 1 base at J, with 8 bases in the middle. Germline values: CDR1 SGHTA, CDR2 FQGTGA. This CDR3 spans 13 amino acids. As DNA, the CDR3 is TGTGCCAGCAGCCGGGACCCGAACACTGAAGCTTTCTTT. It encodes CASSRDPNTEAFF.

The rearrangement joins TRBV9 to TRBJ2-2; TRBD2 is a possible D gene (6 bases). The V gene lost 0 bases and the J gene lost 2 bases, with 14 bases spanning the gap. CDR1 is SGDLS and CDR2 is YYNGEE in the germline V gene. The CDR3 is 17 amino acids. CDR3 in amino acids: CASSVDRARGNTGELFF. As DNA, the CDR3 is TGTGCCAGCAGCGTAGATCGGGCGCGGGGCAACACCGGGGAGCTGTTTTTT.

V gene TRBV19 combines with J gene TRBJ1-5; TRBD1 agrees at 7 bases. J gave up 3 bases and V 5 bases, and 4 bases lay outside the gene matches. The CDR3 totals 14 residues. Germline CDR1 is LNHDA and CDR2 is SQIVND (reference sequence). The CDR3 region has the DNA TGTGCCAGTAGTGCGGACAGGTCCAATCAGCCCCAGCATTTT. This codes for CASSADRSNQPQHF. The entire variable domain, with the rest obtained from reference TRBV19 and TRBJ1-5, is as follows: DGGITQSPKYLFRKEGQNVTLSCEQNLNHDAMYWYRQDPGQGLRLIYYSQIVNDFQKGDIAEGYSVSREKKESFPLTVTSAQKNPTAFYLCASSADRSNQPQHFGDGTRLSIL.

In its sample, this clone is medium-sized (0.01 to 0.1%). The J gene is TRBJ1-2, the V gene TRBV5-1; perhaps TRBD1 as D (6 bases). V lost 5 bases, J lost 7 bases, and 9 bases lay in between. Germline assignment: CDR1 SGHRS and CDR2 YFSETQ. This CDR3 is built from 11 residues. In DNA form, the CDR3 reads TGCGCCAGCAGGGGGGCAGGTGGCTACACCTTC. Amino acids: CASRGAGGYTF. The variable domain in full, completed from reference TRBV5-1 and TRBJ1-2, reads KAGVTQTPRYLIKTRGQQVTLSCSPISGHRSVSWYQQTPGQGLQFLFEYFSETQRNKGNFPGRFSGRQFSNSRSEMNVSTLELGDSALYLCASRGAGGYTFGSGTRLTVV.

V gene TRBV6-6 combines with J gene TRBJ2-1; TRBD2 agrees at 11 bases. Per germline, CDR1 MNHNY and CDR2 SVGAGI (reference sequence). This CDR3 is built from 15 residues. The junction had 5 bases not matched to a gene; V was cut back by 5 bases and J by 5 bases. CDR3: CASSDLAGGNNEQFF. The CDR3 nucleotides are TGTGCCAGCAGTGATTTAGCGGGGGGGAACAATGAGCAGTTCTTC.

This clone was counted between two and nine times. The chain employs TRBV2 and TRBJ1-5; D remains ambiguous. CDR3 size: 12 residues. Deletions cut 1 base from V and 11 bases from J, with 9 bases between. Looked up from germline, CDR1 is SNHLY and CDR2 is FYNNEI. CDR3 sequence (DNA): TGTGCCAGCAGTGAAGTAGCGGTGGCCCAGCATTTT. This gives the protein CASSEVAVAQHF.